Detailed here is one T cell receptor beta chain. With the read ending 3 residues before the CDR3 end, the germline J gene is used to fill in that end. This sample was included in a study of T cells in women clearing cervical HPV infection. The method was immunoSEQ multiplex PCR; TCRdb's version includes in-frame clones alone and lacks a portion of them. Recorded here are 45,000 to 50,000 clones; the top ten clones represent roughly 36%. CDR1 and CDR2 from the germline V gene are SGHVS and FQNEAQ. This CDR3 contains 12 residues. The chain has TRBV7-8 and TRBJ1-1; the D is unclear. The clonotype comes from a woman aged 18-70 years with a cervical HPV16 infection that either progressed to CIN3+ or cleared (not recorded which). The sample consisted of blood buffy coat. Partial CDR3 DNA: TGTGCCAGCAGCTTGCGCATCTGGGAA. Encoded protein: CASSLRIWE. The whole CDR3 protein is CASSLRIWEAFF.